This T cell receptor (beta chain) was identified in a study of cytomegalovirus exposure and HLA in healthy donors. Study-wide findings and caveats: Highest at DRB1 and lowest at HLA-C, TCR association rates differed among HLA loci in a later analysis.

The PCR contained 60 Vbeta and 13 Jbeta primers. TCRdb's copy holds only in-frame clones and misses some; the assay was immunoSEQ multiplex PCR. The sample lists about 180,000 clones, roughly four fifths occurring once. This CDR3 has 11 amino acids. The V end was cut by 3 bases, the J end by 10 bases, with 9 bases between. Germline V gene sequence: CDR1 MDHEN, CDR2 SYDVKM. On this clone itself: Its target is unknown.

The chain couples TRBV28 to TRBJ1-1; D is ambiguous. The receptor was isolated from a male donor in good health and CMV-seronegative. Sequences were obtained from PBMCs. The CDR3 nucleotides read TGTGCCAGCAGTTTCAGACTCGGAGCTTTCTTT. Protein product: CASSFRLGAFF. Filled out from reference TRBV28 and TRBJ1-1, the complete variable domain reads DVKVTQSSRYLVKRTGEKVFLECVQDMDHENMFWYRQDPGLGLRLIYFSYDVKMKEKGDIPEGYSVSREKKERFSLILESASTNQTSMYLCASSFRLGAFFGQGTRLTVV.